Listed below are T cell receptor beta chains from one sample, sequenced in a study of shared clonotypes between healthy human individuals. Assay used: immunoSEQ multiplex PCR; TCRdb lists only in-frame clones, some missing. The data contain about 1 million clones, under 80% of them singletons. What was sequenced was memory CD4+ T cells sorted from blood. The source is a man younger than 35 in good health. Both conserved end residues are part of each CDR3. D genes are given only for firm matches.

CDR3: CSVRQEHNSPLHF
D: NA
V: TRBV29-1
length: 13

CDR3: CAWSVSRREGTSGSLYNEQFF
D: TRBD2
V: TRBV30
length: 21

CDR3: CATSRDGKNTEAFF
D: NA
V: TRBV15
length: 14

CDR3: CASSFGTGPLNTEAFF
D: TRBD1
V: TRBV27
length: 16

CDR3: CASSLDKGNYEQYF
D: NA
V: TRBV7-2
length: 14

CDR3: CASSLAAPGEQYF
D: NA
V: TRBV5-1
length: 13

CDR3: CASSPMGPQNLGEQYF
D: NA
V: TRBV4-1
length: 16

CDR3: CASSRAKSSYNEQFF
D: NA
V: TRBV5-4
length: 15

CDR3: CASSAKSSGTTYEQYF
D: TRBD2
V: TRBV6-1
length: 16

CDR3: CASSSGRTTNEKLFF
D: NA
V: TRBV5-1
length: 15

CDR3: CASSAQTLYGYTF
D: NA
V: TRBV5-1
length: 13

CDR3: CASSLGTGEVLADTQYF
D: NA
V: TRBV7-8
length: 17

CDR3: CASSHPPLRVEETQYF
D: NA
V: TRBV4-1
length: 16

CDR3: CASSLQGTYEQYF
D: NA
V: TRBV5-6
length: 13

CDR3: CASQGSGNTIYF
D: NA
V: TRBV5-1
length: 12

CDR3: CASSARHMNTEAFF
D: NA
V: TRBV16
length: 14

CDR3: CASSQPRRLQSRANVLTF
D: NA
V: TRBV4-2
length: 18

CDR3: CASRLNTEAFF
D: NA
V: TRBV6-5
length: 11

CDR3: CASSYGETQYF
D: NA
V: TRBV11-2
length: 11

CDR3: CASRPGALEQYF
D: NA
V: TRBV2
length: 12

CDR3: CSVANRGLTEAFF
D: TRBD1
V: TRBV29-1
length: 13

CDR3: CASSPGAPYNEQFF
D: NA
V: TRBV18
length: 14